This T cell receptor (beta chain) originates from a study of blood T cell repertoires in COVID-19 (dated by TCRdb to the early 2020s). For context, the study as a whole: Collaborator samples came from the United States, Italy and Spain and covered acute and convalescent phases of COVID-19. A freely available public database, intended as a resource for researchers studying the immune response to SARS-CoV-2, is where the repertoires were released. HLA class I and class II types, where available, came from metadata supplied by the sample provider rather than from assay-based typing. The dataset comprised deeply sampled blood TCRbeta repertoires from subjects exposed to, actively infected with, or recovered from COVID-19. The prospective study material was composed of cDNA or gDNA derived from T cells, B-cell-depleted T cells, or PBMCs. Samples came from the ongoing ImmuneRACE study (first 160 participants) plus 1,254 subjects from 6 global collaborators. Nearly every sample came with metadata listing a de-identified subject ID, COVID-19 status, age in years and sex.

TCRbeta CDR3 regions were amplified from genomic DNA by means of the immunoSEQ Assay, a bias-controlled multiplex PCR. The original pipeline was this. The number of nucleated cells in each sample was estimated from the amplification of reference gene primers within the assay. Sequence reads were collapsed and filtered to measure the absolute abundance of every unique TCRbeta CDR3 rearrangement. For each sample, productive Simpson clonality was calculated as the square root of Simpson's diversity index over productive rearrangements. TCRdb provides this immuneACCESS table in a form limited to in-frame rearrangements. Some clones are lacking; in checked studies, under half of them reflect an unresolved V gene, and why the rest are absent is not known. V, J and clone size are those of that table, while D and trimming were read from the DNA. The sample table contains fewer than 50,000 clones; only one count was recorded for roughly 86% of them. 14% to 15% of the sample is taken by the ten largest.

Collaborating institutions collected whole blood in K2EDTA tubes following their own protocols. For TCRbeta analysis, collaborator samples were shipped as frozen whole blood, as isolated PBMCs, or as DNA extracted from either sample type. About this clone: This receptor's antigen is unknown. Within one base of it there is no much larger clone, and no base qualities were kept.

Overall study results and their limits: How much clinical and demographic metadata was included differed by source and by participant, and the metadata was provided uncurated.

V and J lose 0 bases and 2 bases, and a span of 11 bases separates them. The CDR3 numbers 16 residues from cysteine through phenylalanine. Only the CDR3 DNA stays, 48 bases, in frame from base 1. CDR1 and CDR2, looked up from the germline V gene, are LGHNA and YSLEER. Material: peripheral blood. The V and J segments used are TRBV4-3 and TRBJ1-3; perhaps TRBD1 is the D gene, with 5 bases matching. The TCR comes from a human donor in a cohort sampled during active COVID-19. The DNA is TGCGCCAGCAGCCAAGATCGGTCAGGGACTGGAAACACCATATATTTT. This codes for CASSQDRSGTGNTIYF.